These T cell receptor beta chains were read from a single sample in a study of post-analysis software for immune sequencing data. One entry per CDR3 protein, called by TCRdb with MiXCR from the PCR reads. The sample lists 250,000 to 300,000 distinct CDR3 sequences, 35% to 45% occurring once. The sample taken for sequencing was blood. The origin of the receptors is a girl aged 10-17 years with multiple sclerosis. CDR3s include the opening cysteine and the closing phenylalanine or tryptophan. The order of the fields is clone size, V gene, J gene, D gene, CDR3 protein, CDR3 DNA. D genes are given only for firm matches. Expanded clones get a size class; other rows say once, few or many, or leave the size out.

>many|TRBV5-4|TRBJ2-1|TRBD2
CASSSGTSGNNEQFF
TGTGCCAGCAGCAGCGGGACTAGCGGAAACAATGAGCAGTTCTTC
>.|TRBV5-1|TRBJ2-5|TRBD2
CASSTTSEPYNEQYF
TGCGCCAGCAGCACGACTAGCGAGCCCTACAATGAGCAGTACTTC
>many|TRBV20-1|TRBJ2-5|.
CSASPGQQQETQYF
TGCAGTGCTAGCCCCGGACAGCAACAAGAGACCCAGTACTTC
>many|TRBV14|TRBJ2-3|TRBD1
CASSPRTGGNIDTQYF
TGTGCCAGCAGCCCCCGGACAGGGGGTAATATAGATACGCAGTATTTT
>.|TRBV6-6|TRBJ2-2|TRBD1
CAGSYSRTGTTGELFF
TGTGCCGGCAGTTACTCAAGGACAGGGACCACCGGGGAGCTGTTTTTT
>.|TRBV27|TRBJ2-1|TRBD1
CASRPYGQGVENEQFF
TGTGCCAGCAGACCCTACGGACAGGGGGTAGAAAATGAGCAGTTCTTC
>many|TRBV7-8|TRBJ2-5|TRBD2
CASSLGLVGPDKETQYF
TGTGCCAGCAGCCTAGGACTAGTAGGACCCGACAAAGAGACCCAGTACTTC
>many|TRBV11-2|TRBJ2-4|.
CASSPQRGRYAKNIQYF
TGTGCCAGCAGCCCCCAAAGGGGCCGATACGCCAAAAACATTCAGTACTTC
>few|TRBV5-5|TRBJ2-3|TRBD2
CASSLGLAGPTDTQYF
TGTGCCAGCAGCTTGGGACTAGCGGGGCCCACAGATACGCAGTATTTT
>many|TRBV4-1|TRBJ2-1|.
CASSQRDSNEQFF
TGCGCCAGCAGCCAACGCGACAGTAATGAGCAGTTCTTC
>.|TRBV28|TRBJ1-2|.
CASSLRGRGGYTF
TGTGCCAGCAGTTTACGTGGGAGAGGAGGCTACACCTTC
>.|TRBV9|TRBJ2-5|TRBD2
CASSLEGRSGYKQYF
TGTGCCAGCAGCTTAGAGGGACGTAGCGGGTACAAGCAGTACTTC
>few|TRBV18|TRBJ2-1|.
CASSPDYGSTNEQFF
TGTGCCAGCTCACCGGACTACGGGAGTACCAATGAGCAGTTCTTC
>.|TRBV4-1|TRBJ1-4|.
CASSQVFEKLFF
TGCGCCAGCAGCCAAGTATTTGAAAAACTGTTTTTT
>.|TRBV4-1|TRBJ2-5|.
CASSQVGGVGETQYF
TGCGCCAGCAGCCAAGTCGGAGGGGTGGGGGAGACCCAGTACTTC
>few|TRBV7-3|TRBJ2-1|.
CASSPHPTGVRNGQFF
TGTGCCAGCAGCCCCCACCCCACGGGAGTAAGGAATGGGCAGTTCTTC
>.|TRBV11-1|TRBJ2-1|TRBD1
CASSLAPGTVFGNEQFF
TGTGCCAGCAGCTTAGCGCCCGGGACAGTATTTGGCAATGAGCAGTTCTTC
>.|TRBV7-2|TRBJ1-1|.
CASSLGRGRNTEAFF
TGTGCCAGCAGCTTAGGCAGGGGCCGGAACACTGAAGCTTTCTTT
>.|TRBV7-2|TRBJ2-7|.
CASSLGVISSYNEQYF
TGTGCCAGCAGCTTAGGGGTGATTAGCTCCTACAATGAGCAGTACTTC
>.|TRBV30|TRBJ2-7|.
CAWRVTGSYEQYF
TGTGCCTGGAGGGTCACAGGTTCCTACGAGCAGTACTTC
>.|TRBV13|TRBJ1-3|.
CASSTAYSGNTIYF
TGTGCCAGCAGTACAGCCTACTCTGGAAACACCATATATTTT
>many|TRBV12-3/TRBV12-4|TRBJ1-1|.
CASSLGFTTEAFF
TGTGCCAGCAGTTTGGGTTTTACCACTGAAGCTTTCTTT
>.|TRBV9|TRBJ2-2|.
CASSDRVNTGELFF
TGTGCCAGCAGCGACAGGGTGAACACCGGGGAGCTGTTTTTT
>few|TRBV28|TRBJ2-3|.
CASFRSGRGTDTQYF
TGTGCCAGCTTCCGCTCGGGGCGCGGCACAGATACGCAGTATTTT
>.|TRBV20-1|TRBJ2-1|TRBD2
CSAAGTSKFRDEQFF
TGCAGTGCCGCCGGGACTAGTAAGTTTAGGGATGAGCAGTTCTTC
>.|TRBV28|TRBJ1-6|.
CASSFEANSPLHF
TGTGCCAGCAGTTTTGAGGCAAATTCACCCCTCCACTTT
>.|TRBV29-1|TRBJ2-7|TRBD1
CSVDGQGASYEQYF
TGCAGCGTTGATGGACAGGGGGCTTCCTACGAGCAGTACTTC
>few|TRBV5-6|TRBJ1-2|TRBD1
CASSLAGTGGNYGYTF
TGTGCCAGCAGTTTAGCCGGGACAGGGGGCAACTATGGCTACACCTTC
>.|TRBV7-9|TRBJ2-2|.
CASSLARDKDRPGTGELFF
TGTGCCAGCAGCTTAGCGCGGGACAAGGACCGTCCAGGCACCGGGGAGCTGTTTTTT
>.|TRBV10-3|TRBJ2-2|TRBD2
CAIRAGDTGELFF
TGTGCCATCAGGGCGGGAGACACCGGGGAGCTGTTTTTT
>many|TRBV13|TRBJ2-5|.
CASSLASAGVAETQYF
TGTGCCAGCAGCTTAGCTTCCGCAGGGGTCGCGGAGACCCAGTACTTC
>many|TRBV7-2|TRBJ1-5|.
CASRRGGEVGNQPQHF
TGTGCCAGCAGACGGGGGGGAGAGGTCGGCAATCAGCCCCAGCATTTT
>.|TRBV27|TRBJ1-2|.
CASSPATGGYTF
TGTGCCAGCAGTCCGGCCACGGGGGGCTACACCTTC
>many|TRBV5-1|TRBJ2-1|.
CASTLDGSYNEQFF
TGCGCCAGCACCTTGGACGGCTCCTACAATGAGCAGTTCTTC
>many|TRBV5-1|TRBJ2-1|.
CASSLEFYEQFF
TGCGCCAGCAGCCTCGAATTTTATGAGCAGTTCTTC
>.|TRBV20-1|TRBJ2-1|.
CSAPLEGNEQFF
TGCAGTGCTCCCTTAGAAGGCAATGAGCAGTTCTTC
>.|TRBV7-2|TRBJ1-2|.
CASSRPGHNYGYTF
TGTGCCAGCAGCCGCCCGGGCCACAACTATGGCTACACCTTC
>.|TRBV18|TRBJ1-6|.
CASSQNRQTNNSPLHF
TGTGCCAGCTCACAAAATAGACAGACCAATAATTCACCCCTCCACTTT
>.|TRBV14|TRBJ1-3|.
CASSPGSRNTIYF
TGTGCCAGCAGCCCCGGATCACGAAACACCATATATTTT
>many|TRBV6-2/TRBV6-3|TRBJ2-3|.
CASSYRSLKAGTDTQYF
TGTGCCAGCAGTTACAGGAGTCTTAAGGCGGGCACAGATACGCAGTATTTT
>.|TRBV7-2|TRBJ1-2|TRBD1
CASSPGGWDRGYGYTF
TGTGCCAGCAGCCCGGGGGGTTGGGACAGGGGTTATGGCTACACCTTC
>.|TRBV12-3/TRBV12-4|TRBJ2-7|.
CASSPFGGHEQYF
TGTGCCAGCAGTCCATTTGGAGGCCACGAGCAGTACTTC
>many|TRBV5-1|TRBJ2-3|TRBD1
CASSLAERGPTDTQYF
TGCGCCAGCAGCTTGGCCGAAAGGGGGCCCACAGATACGCAGTATTTT
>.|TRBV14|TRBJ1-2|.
CASSRGGGVANYGYTF
TGTGCCAGCAGCCGGGGGGGTGGAGTAGCTAACTATGGCTACACCTTC
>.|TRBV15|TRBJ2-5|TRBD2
CATSRVPGLAVETQYF
TGTGCCACCAGCAGAGTACCCGGACTAGCGGTGGAGACCCAGTACTTC